This T cell receptor beta chain was identified during a study of shared clonotypes between healthy human individuals (dated by TCRdb to about 2020). The study in broad terms: Three men and two women, aged 18 to 49 years, made up the cohort. Each donor's leukapheresis produced roughly between roughly 0.9 and 8.9 billion PBMCs. Per donor, three plates each were used for CD4 naive and CD4 memory, two for CD8 naive, and one for CD8 memory. To increase sequencing depth and limit assay-specific biases, TCR repertoire library preparation and sequencing were carried out by different laboratories using diverse techniques. The study deeply sequenced blood TCR repertoires of five healthy adults to estimate repertoire size and the extent of clonotype sharing between individuals. Results the study describes overall, beyond this receptor: About 4.5% of naive CD4, 3.5% of naive CD8, around 2.3% of memory CD4, and less than 0.45% of memory CD8 clonotypes were shared across several donors. The small number of donors limited the genetic and exposure-history diversity represented. Rarefaction of sorted-subset datasets indicated incomplete sequencing despite the large sequencing depth. Compared with non-shared clonotypes, the clonotypes found in all four sorted-subset donors had higher generation probabilities. Estimated clonotype richness was generally larger for naive than for memory subsets. Sampling was restricted to blood, and TCR repertoires in tissue are likely to differ from TCR repertoires in blood. Based on pairwise subsampling, the degree of clonotype sharing among donors was expected to be affected by sequencing depth.

CDR3 length: 15 amino acids, cysteine to phenylalanine. Solely the CDR3 DNA is kept, with 45 bases framed from the first base. According to the germline V gene, CDR1 reads SNHLY and CDR2 reads FYNNEI. Trimming removed 4 bases from V and 3 bases from J; the gene matches leave 3 bases unexplained. Using the deep immunoSEQ assay, multiplex PCR amplified TCR CDR3 regions from genomic DNA. For each cell subset, the extracted genomic DNA was distributed evenly across all wells of several immunoSEQ 96-well plates, and each plate served as one replicate. For sorted subsets, each replicate PCR was loaded with 150 to 250 ng genomic DNA, equivalent to 25,000 to 35,000 T cell genomes. Purified libraries were quantified with a Qubit 3.0 fluorometer, sized on a Bioanalyzer 2100, and re-quantified with the KAPA Library Quantification kit. A separate single-read 150-cycle Illumina NextSeq 550 flow cell was used to sequence each immunoSEQ 96-well plate. The original pipeline was this. Because the immunoSEQ output held only junctional sequences and lacked quality scores, the filtering could not match the filtering applied to full-length reads. To assign V/J genes and CDR3, sequences were annotated against IMGT germline references using PyIR, a Python wrapper for IgBLAST v1.9. Reads were removed for weak V/J assignments (E-value above 1e-6), missing CDR3, stop codons, out-of-frame junctions, or ambiguous translated residues. V3J clonotypes were defined by identical inferred V gene, J gene, and CDR3 amino acid sequence. Percentage overlap between repertoires was computed as shared unique clonotypes divided by the size of the smaller repertoire. Richness of each repertoire was evaluated using RTK rarefaction, the Chao1 estimator, and Recon v2.1 estimates of unobserved clonotypes. OLGA was used to compute generation probabilities for all TCRbeta clonotypes that the gDNA method yielded from a handful of donors. The table comes from immuneACCESS by way of TCRdb, which keeps in-frame sequences with V and J called. Part of the clones is missing from these tables; in studies checked, under half for an unresolved V gene and the rest for unknown reasons. V, J and clone size reflect that table, while D and trimming were determined from the DNA. This sample has 85,000 to 100,000 clones in its table, and approximately 70% of those were observed once. The ten largest clonotypes hold 50% of the sample.

Points on this clone: This clone's antigen is unknown. No qualities accompany the bases; no much larger clone lies one base away.

The donors were healthy, HIV-negative adults who had no recently reported acute infections or vaccinations. Every donor was a Caucasian adult residing in Nashville, Tennessee, USA. The CD8 memory samples were a combination of magnetically selected CD45RO+ cells and CCR7-negative CD45RA+ effector memory (TemRA) cells. After blood collection by leukapheresis, PBMCs were isolated using Ficoll-Histopaque density gradient centrifugation and then cryopreserved in the vapor phase of liquid nitrogen. Analytical flow cytometry was used to check the purity and quantity of every magnetically sorted T cell population. From each sorted fraction, genomic DNA was isolated and quantified by UV absorbance on a Nanodrop 2000c.

This TCR was recovered from a man aged 30-40 years in good health. The chain is made from TRBV2 and TRBJ2-3; TRBD2 fits 11 bases in the junction. Input material: memory CD8+ T cells sorted from blood. The cell subset or site tag for this specimen amounts to: CD45RO+ cells pooled with CCR7-negative TemRA cells. The sequenced DNA: TGTGCCAGCAGTGCTCGGACTAGCGGGACAGATACGCAGTATTTT. It encodes CASSARTSGTDTQYF. The entire variable domain, with the stretches around the CDR3 drawn from the reference TRBV2 and TRBJ2-3 proteins, is EPEVTQTPSHQVTQMGQEVILRCVPISNHLYFYWYRQILGQKVEFLVSFYNNEISEKSEIFDDQFSVERPDGSNFTLKIRSTKLEDSAMYFCASSARTSGTDTQYFGPGTRLTVL.